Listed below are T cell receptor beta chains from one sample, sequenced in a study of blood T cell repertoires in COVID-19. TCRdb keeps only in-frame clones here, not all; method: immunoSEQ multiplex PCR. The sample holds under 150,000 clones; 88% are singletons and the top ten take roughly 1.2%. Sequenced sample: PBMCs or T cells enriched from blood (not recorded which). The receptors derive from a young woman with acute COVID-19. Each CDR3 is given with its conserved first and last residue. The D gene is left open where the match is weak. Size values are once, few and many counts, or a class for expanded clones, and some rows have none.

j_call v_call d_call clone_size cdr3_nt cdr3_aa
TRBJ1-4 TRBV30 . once TGTGCCTGGAGTGTACAAGCGACAACTAATGAAAAACTGTTTTTT CAWSVQATTNEKLFF
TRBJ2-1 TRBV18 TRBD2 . TGTGCCAGCTCACCACCGGGACTATCCGAGCAGTTCTTC CASSPPGLSEQFF
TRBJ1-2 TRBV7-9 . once TGTGCCAGCAGCTTAGATGGAGGGCTCTATGGCTACACCTTC CASSLDGGLYGYTF
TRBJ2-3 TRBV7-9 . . TGTGCCAGCAGCTTAAACACCCTCCCAGATACGCAGTATTTT CASSLNTLPDTQYF
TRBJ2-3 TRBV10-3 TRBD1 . TGTGCCATCAGTGATGGGGCTTTGCCAGGGGGCAACACAGATACGCAGTATTTT CAISDGALPGGNTDTQYF
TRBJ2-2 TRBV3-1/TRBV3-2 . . TGTGCCAGCAGCCAGGAACGACAGATTACCGGGGAGCTGTTTTTT CASSQERQITGELFF
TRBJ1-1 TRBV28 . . TGTGCCAGCAGCTTGATGGCCCAGGCGACCATGAACACTGAAGCTTTCTTT CASSLMAQATMNTEAFF
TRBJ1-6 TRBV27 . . TGTGCCAGCATGGGGGGTGAGTGGTATTCACCCCTCCACTTT CASMGGEWYSPLHF
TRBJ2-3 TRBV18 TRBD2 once TGTGCCAGCTCACGATTAGCGGGCGACACAGATACGCAGTATTTT CASSRLAGDTDTQYF
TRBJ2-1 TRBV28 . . TGTGCCAGCAGTTTATACGCGGGTGAGCAGTTCTTC CASSLYAGEQFF
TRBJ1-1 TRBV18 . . TGTGCCAGCTCACCGAAGGGGGTGAACACTGAAGCTTTCTTT CASSPKGVNTEAFF
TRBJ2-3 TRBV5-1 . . TGCGCCAGCAGCTTGGCCAGTCAGGGCACAGATACGCAGTATTTT CASSLASQGTDTQYF
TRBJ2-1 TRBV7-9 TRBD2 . TGTGCCAGCAGCTTATTGGCGGGAGCATCCTACAATGAGCAGTTCTTC CASSLLAGASYNEQFF
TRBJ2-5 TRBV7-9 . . TGTGCCAGCAGCTTAGGGATGTTGAGGGAAGAGACCCAGTACTTC CASSLGMLREETQYF
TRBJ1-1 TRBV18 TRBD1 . TGTGCCAGCTCACCACCCGCGTCAGGGGGCAGGAAAACTGAAGCTTTCTTT CASSPPASGGRKTEAFF
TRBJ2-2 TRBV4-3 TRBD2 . TGCGCCAGCAGCCAAGGATGGGGGAGGGGTAACACCGGGGAGCTGTTTTTT CASSQGWGRGNTGELFF
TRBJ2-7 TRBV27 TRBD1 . TGTGCCAGCACAGGGGGATACGAGCAGTACTTC CASTGGYEQYF
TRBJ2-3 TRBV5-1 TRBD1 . TGCGCCAGCAGCGCGGGACAGGGCGGTTTTACGCAGTATTTT CASSAGQGGFTQYF
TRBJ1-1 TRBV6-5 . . TGTGCCAGCAGTACGGACAGACAGAACACTGAAGCTTTCTTT CASSTDRQNTEAFF
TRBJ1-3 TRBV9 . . TGTGCCAGCAGCGTAGGACTGACCTCTGGAAACACCATATATTTT CASSVGLTSGNTIYF
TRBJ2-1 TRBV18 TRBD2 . TGTGCCAGCTCACACTTGACTAGCGGGAGTGCCGTTGAGCAGTTCTTC CASSHLTSGSAVEQFF
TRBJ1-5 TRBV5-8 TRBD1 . TGTGCCAGCAGCTCCACGGGACAGGGATGGCTTCAGCCCCAGCATTTT CASSSTGQGWLQPQHF
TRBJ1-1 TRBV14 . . TGTGCCAGCAGCCCCACGTATGGTTTTCGCAGGAACACTGAAGCTTTCTTT CASSPTYGFRRNTEAFF
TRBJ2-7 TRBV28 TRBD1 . TGTGCCAGCAGCCCTCCCGGGACAGACAAATACGAGCAGTACTTC CASSPPGTDKYEQYF
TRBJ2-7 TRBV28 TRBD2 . TGTGCCAGCAGTTTCGGGAGGGAGGGCGCCTACGAGCAGTACTTC CASSFGREGAYEQYF
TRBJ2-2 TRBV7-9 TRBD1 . TGTGCCAGCAGCCGAGAGACAGGGGGATCATCGGGGGAGCTGTTTTTT CASSRETGGSSGELFF
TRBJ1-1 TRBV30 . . TGTGCCTGGAACTTACTGACGCAGGGTTCCGAATCTTTCTTT CAWNLLTQGSESFF
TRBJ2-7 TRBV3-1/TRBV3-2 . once TGTGCCAGCAGCCCGTCCCCCACTCTAGGTGGCTACGAGCAGTACTTC CASSPSPTLGGYEQYF
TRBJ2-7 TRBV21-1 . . TGTGCCAGCAGTTGTCGGGCGGGGAAGAAGCAGTACTTC CASSCRAGKKQYF
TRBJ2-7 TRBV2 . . TGTGCCAGCAGTCCGGACATGACATCCTACGAGCAGTACTTC CASSPDMTSYEQYF
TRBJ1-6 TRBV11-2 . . TGTGCCAGCAGCCTAACCCCCCTCTTGTCACCCCTCCACTTT CASSLTPLLSPLHF
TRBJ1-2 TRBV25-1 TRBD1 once TGTGCCAGCAGACCTCCGGGACAGGGGGCAGGCGGCTACACCTTC CASRPPGQGAGGYTF
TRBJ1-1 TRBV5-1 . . TGCGCCAGCAGCTTGCAGGGTTTGGACACTGAAGCTTTCTTT CASSLQGLDTEAFF
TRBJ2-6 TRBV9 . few TGTGCCAGCAGCGTAGGACGGGGCTCTGGGGCCAACGTCCTGACTTTC CASSVGRGSGANVLTF
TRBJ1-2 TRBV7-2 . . TGTGCCAGCAGCTTATTTTCGGGAACTATGGGCTACACCTTC CASSLFSGTMGYTF
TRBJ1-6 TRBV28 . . TGTGCCAGCACCTCTAATTCACCCCTCCACTTT CASTSNSPLHF
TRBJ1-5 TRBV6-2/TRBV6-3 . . TGTGCCAGCAGTTACAAAGGCCCGTATCGGGGGGCGTCAGGCAATCAGCCCCAGCATTTT CASSYKGPYRGASGNQPQHF
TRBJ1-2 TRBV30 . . TGTGCCTGGAGTGACGGGACTACCTATGGCTACACCTTC CAWSDGTTYGYTF
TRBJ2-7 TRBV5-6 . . TGTGCCAGCAGCTTGGGCCAGGTCTACGAGCAGTACTTC CASSLGQVYEQYF
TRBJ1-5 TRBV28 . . TGTGCCAGCAGTTTAGGATCAGGGGCCCCAGATTATTACAATCAGCCCCAGCATTTT CASSLGSGAPDYYNQPQHF
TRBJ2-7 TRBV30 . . TGTGCCTGGAGCCCCCCGGGCTCCTACGAGCAGTACTTC CAWSPPGSYEQYF
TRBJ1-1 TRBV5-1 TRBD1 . TGCGCCAGCAGCCGGGACAGACTTGATGGGGCTTTCTTT CASSRDRLDGAFF
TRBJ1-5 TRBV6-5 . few TGTGCCAGCAGTCCAAATAGCAATCAGCCCCAGCATTTT CASSPNSNQPQHF
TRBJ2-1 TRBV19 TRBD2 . TGTGCCAGTCGGGCTAGCGGGGCGAGCTCCTACAATGAGCAGTTCTTC CASRASGASSYNEQFF
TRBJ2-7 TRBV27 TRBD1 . TGTGCCAGCAGTTTTTCGGGACAGGGGCCGCCACACGAGCAGTACTTC CASSFSGQGPPHEQYF
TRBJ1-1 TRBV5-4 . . TGTGCCAGCAGCTTTAAGCCCCCTGCGAACACTGAAGCTTTCTTT CASSFKPPANTEAFF
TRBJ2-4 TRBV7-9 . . TGTGCCAGCAGCTTTTCGGCAGGGGGAGGCAAAAACATTCAGTACTTC CASSFSAGGGKNIQYF
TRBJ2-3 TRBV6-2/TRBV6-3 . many TGTGCCAGCAGTAGGAGAGACACAGATACGCAGTATTTT CASSRRDTDTQYF
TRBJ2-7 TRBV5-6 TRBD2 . TGTGCCAGCAGCCCAAGCGCAGCGGGGAACTACGAGCAGTACTTC CASSPSAAGNYEQYF
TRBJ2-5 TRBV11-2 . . TGTGCCAGCAGCCGTCGGGTCCAAGAGACCCAGTACTTC CASSRRVQETQYF
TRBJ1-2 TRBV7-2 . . TGTGCCAGCAGCTTTGCCGGGACTGTCGTTGTAGGCTACACCTTC CASSFAGTVVVGYTF